The 7 T cell receptor beta chains listed next were all sequenced from one sample in a study of blood T cell repertoires in COVID-19 (dated by TCRdb to 2020 to 2021). Libraries were prepared through the immunoSEQ multiplex PCR assay. The clones in this table, taken by TCRdb from immuneACCESS, are in-frame only. Not every clone is retained; where verified, under half of the shortfall comes from an unresolved V gene, and the cause of the rest is unknown. Counted in this sample were some 130,000 clones; about 86% of them appeared once. The leading ten clones occupy about 2.5% of the sample. The specimen was PBMCs or T cells enriched from blood (not recorded which). The origin of the receptors is a woman in her 50s who had recovered from COVID-19.

This clone was detected a few times. V usage is TRBV11-3 and J usage is TRBJ2-3; D might be TRBD1 (5 bases). Germline V gene sequence: CDR1 SGHNT, CDR2 YENEEA. V was clipped by 5 bases and J by 6 bases, with 18 bases between them. The CDR3 spans 15 residues. The CDR3 DNA sequence: TGTGCCAGCAGCCAGTTAAGGGGTGGATGGGATACGCAGTATTTT. This translates into CASSQLRGGWDTQYF.

The chain employs TRBV7-2 and TRBJ2-1; D remains unclear. Trimming left V 5 bases short and J 8 bases short, with 13 bases between. Germline loops: CDR1 SGHTA, CDR2 FQGNSA. CDR3 length: 13 amino acids. The CDR3 DNA follows: TGTGCCAGCAGCGACGGGTTGGTTCATGAGCAGTTCTTC. Translated: CASSDGLVHEQFF.

The gene calls are TRBV10-1 and TRBJ2-1; 12 bases agree with TRBD1. The trim removed 2 bases at V and 15 bases at J, leaving 8 bases unmatched. CDR1 is WNHNN and CDR2 is SYGVQD in the germline V gene (reference sequence). The CDR3 covers 14 residues. CDR3 residues: CASSEPGTGGDAFF. The DNA for the CDR3 is TGCGCCAGCAGTGAGCCTGGGACAGGGGGCGACGCGTTCTTC.

V and J are TRBV19 and TRBJ2-5; 7 bases match TRBD1. Germline V gives CDR1 LNHDA, CDR2 SQIVND (reference sequence). V was clipped by 2 bases and J by 2 bases; unmatched bases: 2. There are 14 residues in the CDR3. The CDR3 loop is CASSIMGQQETQYF. The DNA for the CDR3 is TGTGCCAGTAGTATAATGGGACAGCAAGAGACCCAGTACTTC. Using reference TRBV19 and TRBJ2-5 for the parts outside the CDR3, the full variable domain is DGGITQSPKYLFRKEGQNVTLSCEQNLNHDAMYWYRQDPGQGLRLIYYSQIVNDFQKGDIAEGYSVSREKKESFPLTVTSAQKNPTAFYLCASSIMGQQETQYFGPGTRLLVL.

The chain uses TRBV4-3 and TRBJ1-3; no reliable D call. V was pared by 4 bases and J by 0 bases, with 13 bases between. CDR3 length: 16 amino acids. Per the germline V gene, CDR1 is LGHNA and CDR2 is YSLEER. In DNA form, the CDR3 reads TGCGCCAGCAGCCGCCAGACTCCAGACTCTGGAAACACCATATATTTT. This codes for CASSRQTPDSGNTIYF.

The rearrangement uses TRBV11-3 and TRBJ2-3; 8 bases map to TRBD2. J was trimmed by 0 bases and V by 1 base; bases with no gene match: 6. Germline loops: CDR1 SGHNT, CDR2 YENEEA. The CDR3 covers 17 residues. The chain's CDR3 is CASSLAAERGSTDTQYF. Here the CDR3 DNA reads TGTGCCAGCAGCTTAGCGGCGGAGCGGGGGAGCACAGATACGCAGTATTTT.

The chain couples TRBV28 to TRBJ2-7; 8 bases fit TRBD2. The germline CDR1 and CDR2 sequences are MDHEN and SYDVKM. CDR3 length equals 14 residues. The junction had 6 bases not matched to a gene; V was cut back by 1 base and J by 7 bases. The CDR3 sequence is CASSLLRGASEQYF. DNA for the CDR3: TGTGCCAGCAGTTTATTGCGGGGGGCGAGTGAGCAGTACTTC.